The entry that follows covers one T cell receptor (beta chain) sequence. The assay was immunoSEQ multiplex PCR, and TCRdb's table has in-frame clones only and misses some. The sample has more than 2,000,000 clones, 93% seen once; the top ten hold about 0.37%. This entry belongs to a study of shared clonotypes between healthy human individuals. The CDR3 consists of 15 residues. The germline CDR1 and CDR2 sequences are SGHKS and YYEKEE (reference sequence). The trim removed 5 bases at V and 0 bases at J, leaving 8 bases unmatched. Sequencing used naive CD4+ T cells from PBMCs. Regarding subset: CD45RA+ positively selected. The TCR sequence derives from a man younger than 35 in good health. Some clones in this sample may be carry-over from other donors' samples. The J gene is TRBJ2-7, the V gene TRBV5-5, with 7 bases that match TRBD1. CDR3: CASRDGQASSYEQYF. In DNA, the CDR3 is TGTGCCAGCAGGGACGGACAGGCCAGCTCCTACGAGCAGTACTTC.